This TCR beta chain is drawn from a study of blood T cell repertoires in COVID-19. Study as a whole: The cDNA or gDNA used as material had been derived from T cells, B-cell-depleted T cells, or PBMCs.

TCRdb's table, derived via immunoSEQ multiplex PCR, lists solely in-frame clones and lacks some. The sample has about 330,000 clones, roughly 88% seen once. About this clone: The same CDR3 also results from other DNA sequences found in this sample.

Germline values: CDR1 LGHDT, CDR2 YNNKEL (reference sequence). The CDR3 spans 12 residues. The germline V and J ends were trimmed by 2 bases and 5 bases, with 6 bases remaining between them. Sample: PBMCs or T cells enriched from blood (not recorded which). This clonotype was obtained from a man between 25 and 39 years old who had recovered from COVID-19. This chain uses TRBV3-1 (or the pseudogene TRBV3-2) with TRBJ2-5; D uncertain. The CDR3 DNA reads as TGTGCCAGCAGCCAAATCGGGGAGACCCAGTACTTC. This encodes CASSQIGETQYF.